This T cell receptor beta chain emerged from a study of blood T cells in healthy people across ages. In its sample, this clonotype was seen a few times. Its specificity is unknown. Germline assignment: CDR1 SGHDT and CDR2 YYEEEE. The CDR3 length is 16 residues. V shed 3 bases and J 0 bases; nucleotides not matched to a gene: 3. Then a second PCR, running about 7 to 11 cycles, was carried out with a sample-barcoded 5' primer and a J-beta primer mix. TCRdb reanalysed the 5' RACE reads using MiXCR and keeps one entry per CDR3 protein. The table lists 540,000 or so distinct CDR3 sequences, about 24% of them singletons. Whole-study findings and limits: More naive CD4+ cells and higher diversity marked long-lived donors relative to aged donors.

The sample was also linked to a second study, of T cells of mothers and their children.

Sequencing was done on a sample of blood. The origin of this receptor is a boy under 18 in good health. This chain links TRBV5-6 with TRBJ2-6; TRBD1 aligns across 7 bases. In DNA, the CDR3 is TGTGCCAGCAGCTCGGGGACAGCCTCTGGGGCCAACGTCCTGACTTTC. Encoded protein: CASSSGTASGANVLTF. The whole variable domain, filled in from reference TRBV5-6 and TRBJ2-6, reads DAGVTQSPTHLIKTRGQQVTLRCSPKSGHDTVSWYQQALGQGPQFIFQYYEEEERQRGNFPDRFSGHQFPNYSSELNVNALLLGDSALYLCASSSGTASGANVLTFGAGSRLTVL.